A single sample gave rise to the 5 T cell receptor beta chains below, sequenced in a study of T cell responses to AZD1222 COVID-19 vaccine. Only in-frame clones appear in the TCRdb table, and some are missing; sequencing was by immunoSEQ multiplex PCR. Of around 59,000 clones in the sample, roughly 89% were seen once. The sequenced sample was peripheral blood, obtained 28 days after the second AZD1222 dose. These receptors all stem from an adult who received the AZD1222 COVID-19 vaccine.

This clone was detected once. The gene calls are TRBV27 and TRBJ1-2; 10 nucleotides match TRBD1. The germline V gene encodes CDR1 MNHEY and CDR2 SMNVEV (reference sequence). The CDR3 contains 14 residues. The ends lost 4 bases at V and 8 bases at J; junction bases unmatched: 7. This chain's CDR3 is CASSYRDRGEGYTF. DNA of the CDR3: TGTGCCAGCAGTTACCGGGACAGGGGAGAGGGCTACACCTTC.

The V gene is TRBV6-5, the J gene TRBJ1-4; D is possibly TRBD1 (5 bases). The CDR3 is made up of 13 amino acids. V was trimmed by 8 bases and J by 7 bases, leaving 14 bases between them. CDR1 MNHEY and CDR2 SVGAGI come from the germline V gene. The CDR3 reads CASGGVRGEKLFF. The CDR3 coding sequence is TGTGCCAGCGGAGGGGTAAGGGGTGAAAAACTGTTTTTT.

A single count supports this clone. The chain couples TRBV10-1 to TRBJ2-7, with a weak D call TRBD1 (5 bases). Germline loops: CDR1 WNHNN, CDR2 SYGVQD (reference sequence). Trimming removed 3 bases from V and 4 bases from J, with 7 bases in between. The CDR3 is made up of 12 amino acids. The CDR3 sequence: CASSDQGYEQYF. DNA for the CDR3: TGCGCCAGCAGTGACCAGGGTTACGAGCAGTACTTC.

This clone was counted once. The chain carries TRBV7-9 and TRBJ2-7; a weak D match, TRBD2 (5 bases). This CDR3 has 13 amino acids. V lost 5 bases, J lost 6 bases, and 14 bases lay in between. Germline V gene lookup returns CDR1 SEHNR and CDR2 FQNEAQ (reference sequence). The CDR3 region has the DNA TGTGCCAGCAGCCGCCCCCCGGGGTTCGAGCAGTACTTC. Amino acids: CASSRPPGFEQYF.

V and J are TRBV9 and TRBJ1-1; the D gene is possibly TRBD1 (5 bases). This CDR3 is 15 amino acids long. Trimming shortened V by 0 bases and J by 9 bases, and 18 bases separated the two germline ends. Germline V gene lookup returns CDR1 SGDLS and CDR2 YYNGEE. This chain's CDR3 is CASSVGVTGGNQAFF. The CDR3 DNA is TGTGCCAGCAGCGTAGGAGTTACAGGAGGCAATCAAGCTTTCTTT.